These T cell receptor beta chains were read from a single sample in a study of blood T cell repertoires in COVID-19. TCRdb keeps only in-frame clones here, not all; method: immunoSEQ multiplex PCR. Of fewer than 300,000 clones listed, around 88% are singletons. Sequences were obtained from peripheral blood. Source of these receptors: a man in his thirties or forties with acute or convalescent COVID-19. Both conserved end residues are trimmed from each CDR3. Fields, in order: V gene, J gene, CDR3 length, CDR3 protein.

v_call: TRBV5-1
j_call: TRBJ2-3
cdr3_length: 15
cdr3_aa: ASSLGLAGHSTDTQY

v_call: TRBV27
j_call: TRBJ1-3
cdr3_length: 12
cdr3_aa: ASSGDSSGNTIY

v_call: TRBV5-1
j_call: TRBJ2-3
cdr3_length: 13
cdr3_aa: ASSLELKAGDTQY

v_call: TRBV6-2/TRBV6-3
j_call: TRBJ1-2
cdr3_length: 11
cdr3_aa: ASSFQVNYGYT

v_call: TRBV4-1
j_call: TRBJ2-7
cdr3_length: 14
cdr3_aa: ASSQPTRQVYYEQY

v_call: TRBV3-1/TRBV3-2
j_call: TRBJ1-1
cdr3_length: 14
cdr3_aa: ASSQDGSRRGTEAF

v_call: TRBV10-1
j_call: TRBJ2-1
cdr3_length: 11
cdr3_aa: ASTQTGRNEQF

v_call: TRBV2
j_call: TRBJ2-1
cdr3_length: 11
cdr3_aa: ASTELSGYEQF

v_call: TRBV7-9
j_call: TRBJ2-7
cdr3_length: 10
cdr3_aa: ASSHTGGEQY

v_call: TRBV7-6
j_call: TRBJ1-2
cdr3_length: 17
cdr3_aa: ASSPRRRDRVEVFYGYT

v_call: TRBV7-9
j_call: TRBJ1-2
cdr3_length: 12
cdr3_aa: ASTRTGGSTGYT

v_call: TRBV7-2
j_call: TRBJ2-5
cdr3_length: 12
cdr3_aa: ASIQDRGGKTQY

v_call: TRBV5-1
j_call: TRBJ2-1
cdr3_length: 15
cdr3_aa: ASSRQGSMSSYNEQF

v_call: TRBV9
j_call: TRBJ2-5
cdr3_length: 12
cdr3_aa: ASSATSLGETQY

v_call: TRBV27
j_call: TRBJ2-7
cdr3_length: 12
cdr3_aa: ATQSQVGLYEQY

v_call: TRBV5-5
j_call: TRBJ2-7
cdr3_length: 10
cdr3_aa: ASSLMSTEQY

v_call: TRBV25-1
j_call: TRBJ1-6
cdr3_length: 12
cdr3_aa: ASSVRGINSPLH

v_call: TRBV9
j_call: TRBJ2-7
cdr3_length: 13
cdr3_aa: ASSVAPGLAGEQY

v_call: TRBV11-2
j_call: TRBJ1-6
cdr3_length: 13
cdr3_aa: ASSPRSSYNSPLH

v_call: TRBV7-3
j_call: TRBJ2-3
cdr3_length: 11
cdr3_aa: ASSPRGTDTQY

v_call: TRBV28
j_call: TRBJ1-3
cdr3_length: 14
cdr3_aa: ASQGVGGASGNTIY

v_call: TRBV19
j_call: TRBJ1-1
cdr3_length: 13
cdr3_aa: ASTRSGHLNTEAF

v_call: TRBV5-4
j_call: TRBJ2-2
cdr3_length: 13
cdr3_aa: ASSLVTGKTGELF

v_call: TRBV7-9
j_call: TRBJ2-2
cdr3_length: 13
cdr3_aa: ASSLTSANTGELF

v_call: TRBV6-5
j_call: TRBJ1-1
cdr3_length: 13
cdr3_aa: ASSYSITVNTEAF

v_call: TRBV11-2
j_call: TRBJ2-3
cdr3_length: 13
cdr3_aa: ASSLGQGHTDTQY

v_call: TRBV7-2
j_call: TRBJ2-7
cdr3_length: 15
cdr3_aa: ASSLARASGFSYEQY

v_call: TRBV11-2
j_call: TRBJ1-1
cdr3_length: 10
cdr3_aa: ASSRQGPEAF

v_call: TRBV5-4
j_call: TRBJ1-1
cdr3_length: 14
cdr3_aa: ASSLVGGMSTTEAF

v_call: TRBV5-1
j_call: TRBJ1-1
cdr3_length: 13
cdr3_aa: ASSLKWGGSTEAF

v_call: TRBV5-1
j_call: TRBJ2-5
cdr3_length: 12
cdr3_aa: ASSLVAAEETQY

v_call: TRBV5-1
j_call: TRBJ2-7
cdr3_length: 14
cdr3_aa: ASSPKMSLNSYEQY

v_call: TRBV13
j_call: TRBJ1-2
cdr3_length: 10
cdr3_aa: ASSFGQYGYT